These T cell receptor beta chains were read from a single sample in a study of T cells expressing NK-cell markers. TCRdb reworked the 5' RACE reads into one entry per CDR3 protein, no DNA. This table lists roughly 450,000 distinct CDR3 sequences. What was sequenced was blood T cells: a sorted CD56 or NKG2C T cell subset, CD4+ or CD8+ T cells, or bulk PBMC T cells (not recorded which). These receptors were taken from a woman between 50 and 59 years old in good health. CDR3s include the opening cysteine and the closing phenylalanine or tryptophan.

J: TRBJ1-5; V: TRBV15; CDR3: CATSTTRGYHQPQHF
J: TRBJ2-5; V: TRBV5-1; CDR3: CASSDRSPGQETQYF
J: TRBJ2-1; V: TRBV24-1; CDR3: CATSIAGGFINEQFF
J: TRBJ2-5; V: TRBV7-2; CDR3: CASSLVTGGETQYF
J: TRBJ2-3; V: TRBV4-1; CDR3: CASSQGGSGERVTDTQYF
J: TRBJ1-1; V: TRBV12-3/TRBV12-4; CDR3: CASSRDRNTEAFF
J: TRBJ1-2; V: TRBV10-3; CDR3: CATQGEAGYTF
J: TRBJ2-1; V: TRBV5-1; CDR3: CASSFQGLAYNEQFF
J: TRBJ2-2; V: TRBV7-3; CDR3: CASSLLGRAGELFF
J: TRBJ1-4; V: TRBV4-1; CDR3: CASSQVTHTLFF
J: TRBJ1-2; V: TRBV3-1; CDR3: CASSQNRGGYGYTF
J: TRBJ2-3; V: TRBV11-2; CDR3: CASSQGTGTDTQYF
J: TRBJ2-7; V: TRBV28; CDR3: CASSGQSSYEQYF
J: TRBJ2-2; V: TRBV15; CDR3: CATSSQTGRTGELFF
J: TRBJ2-7; V: TRBV11-2; CDR3: CASSSPRDGYEQYF
J: TRBJ2-2; V: TRBV5-6; CDR3: CASSLMVSGELFF
J: TRBJ2-1; V: TRBV7-2; CDR3: CASSFVPVAGGEDEQFF
J: TRBJ2-2; V: TRBV12-3/TRBV12-4; CDR3: CASETGPTNTGELFF
J: TRBJ2-5; V: TRBV7-2; CDR3: CASRSGYSGKTQYF
J: TRBJ2-3; V: TRBV4-1; CDR3: CASSQDSFPDTQYF
J: TRBJ2-1; V: TRBV27; CDR3: CASSLSPKVADTYNEQFF
J: TRBJ1-1; V: TRBV5-1; CDR3: CASSLAADGSTEAFF
J: TRBJ1-2; V: TRBV12-3/TRBV12-4; CDR3: CASSLGQAGSGYTF
J: TRBJ2-7; V: TRBV18; CDR3: CASSPARLAGVYEQYF
J: TRBJ2-1; V: TRBV3-1; CDR3: CASSQEKSLAAYNEQFF
J: TRBJ1-3; V: TRBV27; CDR3: CASSPYSTGNTIYF
J: TRBJ2-2; V: TRBV12-3/TRBV12-4; CDR3: CASSSPRGGRGETGELFF
J: TRBJ2-3; V: TRBV12-3/TRBV12-4; CDR3: CASSFRRIDTQYF
J: TRBJ2-2; V: TRBV7-8; CDR3: CASSLSLATGELFF
J: TRBJ1-1; V: TRBV5-1; CDR3: CASSIDRVGGAFF
J: TRBJ1-1; V: TRBV12-3/TRBV12-4; CDR3: CASSQRRGNTEAFF
J: TRBJ2-7; V: TRBV20-1; CDR3: CSARRQATPHEQYF
J: TRBJ2-3; V: TRBV21-1; CDR3: CASSRSGTGDVRYTQYF